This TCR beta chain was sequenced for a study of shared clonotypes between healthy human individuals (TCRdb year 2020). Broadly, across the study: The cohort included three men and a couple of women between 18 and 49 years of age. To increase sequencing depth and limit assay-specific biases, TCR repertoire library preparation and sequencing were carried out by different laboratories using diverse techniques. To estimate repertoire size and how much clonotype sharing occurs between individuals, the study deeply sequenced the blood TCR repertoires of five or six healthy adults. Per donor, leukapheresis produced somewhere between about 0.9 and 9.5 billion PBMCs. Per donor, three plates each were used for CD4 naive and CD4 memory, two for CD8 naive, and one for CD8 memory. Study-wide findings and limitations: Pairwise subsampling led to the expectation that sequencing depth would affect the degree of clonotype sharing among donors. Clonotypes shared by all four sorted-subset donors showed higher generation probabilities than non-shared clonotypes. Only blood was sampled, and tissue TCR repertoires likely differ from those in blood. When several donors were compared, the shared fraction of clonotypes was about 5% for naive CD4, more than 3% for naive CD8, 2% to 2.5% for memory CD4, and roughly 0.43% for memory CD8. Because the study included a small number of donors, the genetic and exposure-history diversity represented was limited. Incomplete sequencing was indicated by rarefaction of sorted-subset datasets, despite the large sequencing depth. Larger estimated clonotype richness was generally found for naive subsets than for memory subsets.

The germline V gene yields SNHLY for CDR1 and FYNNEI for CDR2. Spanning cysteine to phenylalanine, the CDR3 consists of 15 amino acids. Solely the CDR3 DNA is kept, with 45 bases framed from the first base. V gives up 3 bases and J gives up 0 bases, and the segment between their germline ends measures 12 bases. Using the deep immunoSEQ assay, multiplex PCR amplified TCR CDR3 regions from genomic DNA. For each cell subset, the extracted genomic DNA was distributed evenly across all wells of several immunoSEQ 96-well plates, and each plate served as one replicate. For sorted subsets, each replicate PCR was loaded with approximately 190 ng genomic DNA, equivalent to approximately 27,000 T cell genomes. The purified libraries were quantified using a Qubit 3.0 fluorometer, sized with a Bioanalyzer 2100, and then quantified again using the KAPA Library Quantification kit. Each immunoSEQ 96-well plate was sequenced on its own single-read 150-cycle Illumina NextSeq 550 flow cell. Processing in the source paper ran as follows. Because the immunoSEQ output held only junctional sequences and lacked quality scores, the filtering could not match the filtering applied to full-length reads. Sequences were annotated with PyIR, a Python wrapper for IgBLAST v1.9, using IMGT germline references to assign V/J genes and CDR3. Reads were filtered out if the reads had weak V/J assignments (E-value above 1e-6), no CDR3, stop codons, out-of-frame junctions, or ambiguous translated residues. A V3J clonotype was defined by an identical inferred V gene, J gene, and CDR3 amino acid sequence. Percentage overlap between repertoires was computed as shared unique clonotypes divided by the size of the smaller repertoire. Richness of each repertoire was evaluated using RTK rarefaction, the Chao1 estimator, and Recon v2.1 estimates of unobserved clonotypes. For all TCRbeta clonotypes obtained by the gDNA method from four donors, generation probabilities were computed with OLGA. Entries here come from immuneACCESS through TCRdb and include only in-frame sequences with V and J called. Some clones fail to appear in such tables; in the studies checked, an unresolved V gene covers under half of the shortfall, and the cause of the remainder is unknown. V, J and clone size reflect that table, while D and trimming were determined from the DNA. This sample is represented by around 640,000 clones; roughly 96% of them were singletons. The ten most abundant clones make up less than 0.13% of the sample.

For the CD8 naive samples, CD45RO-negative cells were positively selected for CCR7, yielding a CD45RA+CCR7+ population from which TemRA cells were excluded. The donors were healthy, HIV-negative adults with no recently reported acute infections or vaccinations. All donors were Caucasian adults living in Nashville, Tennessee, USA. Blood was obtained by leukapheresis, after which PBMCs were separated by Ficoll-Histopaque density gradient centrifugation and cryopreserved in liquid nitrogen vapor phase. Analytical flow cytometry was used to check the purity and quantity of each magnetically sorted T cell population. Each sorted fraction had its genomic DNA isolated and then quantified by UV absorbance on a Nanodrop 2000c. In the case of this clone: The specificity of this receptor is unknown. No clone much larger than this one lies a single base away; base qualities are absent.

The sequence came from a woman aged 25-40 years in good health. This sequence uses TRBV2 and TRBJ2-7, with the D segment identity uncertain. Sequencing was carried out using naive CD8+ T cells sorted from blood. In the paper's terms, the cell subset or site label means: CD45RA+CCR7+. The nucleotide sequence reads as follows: TGTGCCAGCAGTGACCGGACCGAGAGCTCCTACGAGCAGTACTTC. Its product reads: CASSDRTESSYEQYF.